This T cell receptor beta chain was identified in a study of blood T cells in healthy people across ages. Findings of the study overall: TCR beta diversity per million T cells fell roughly linearly with age.

The table lists this clonotype with a count of one. What it binds is unknown. Primed by a sample-barcoded 5' primer and a J-beta primer mix, a second PCR proceeded for 7 to 11 cycles. TCRdb called the 5' RACE reads again in MiXCR, with one record for every CDR3 protein. Of approximately 780,000 distinct CDR3 sequences in the sample, about a quarter were seen once. The sample also formed part of further work on T cells of mothers and their children. That study reports: Slightly, though not significantly, more overlap was seen in related than in unrelated mother-child pairs.

This TCR was sampled from a boy between 10 and 17 years old in good health. Sequences were obtained from blood.

The CDR3, as DNA: TGTGCCAGCAGTTCCACACAGGGAGCGGGGGGAGAGACCCAGTACTTC. It translates to CASSSTQGAGGETQYF. The gene calls are TRBV28 and TRBJ2-5, with 9 bases matching TRBD2. The V and J ends lost 4 bases and 4 bases, in that order; junction bases with no gene match: 10. Per the germline V gene, CDR1 is MDHEN and CDR2 is SYDVKM. The CDR3 spans 16 residues.